What follows is one T cell receptor beta chain and its context. What it binds is not known. This sample stems from a study of CD8+ T cells in alopecia areata. Study conclusions and caveats: Sharing of TCRs across patients appeared less clear than in mice, possibly for HLA-related reasons.

CDR1 and CDR2 from the germline V gene are SGHRS and YFSETQ. Trimming stripped 7 bases from V and 0 bases from J, with 16 bases between. This CDR3 has 15 amino acids. The sequencing template was cDNA reverse transcribed from extracted RNA. Method: immunoSEQ multiplex PCR; TCRdb's copy keeps in-frame clones and lacks some. The profile shows more than 150,000 clones, over 50% of them singletons. The chain uses TRBV5-1 and TRBJ1-2; no clear D. This TCR was recovered from a human donor with alopecia areata. This material consisted of CD4+ T cells sorted from blood, taken at week 0. The CDR3 DNA reads as TGCGCCAGCTTGGAAGGTGGGGATACTAACTATGGCTACACCTTC. It translates to CASLEGGDTNYGYTF.